The clone carrying this T cell receptor (beta chain) was counted a few times. Data came from immunoSEQ multiplex PCR; TCRdb stores just in-frame clones and leaves some out. This table has 640,000 or so clones, roughly 86% appearing once. The data belong to a study of shared T cell receptors in the human thymus. The CDR3 has 13 residues. Germline V gene data show CDR1 as MGHDK and CDR2 as SYGVNS. Trimming took 4 bases from V and 4 from J, leaving 10 bases between them. These data were also filed under a second study, of human thymus T cells.

The chain has TRBV25-1 and TRBJ1-1, with D hard to call. The sequencing input was thymocytes. This receptor was obtained from a boy under two years old with a congenital heart defect. CDR3 sequence (DNA): TGTGCCAGCAGTGTTACGGGTTTCACTGAAGCTTTCTTT. Its translation: CASSVTGFTEAFF.